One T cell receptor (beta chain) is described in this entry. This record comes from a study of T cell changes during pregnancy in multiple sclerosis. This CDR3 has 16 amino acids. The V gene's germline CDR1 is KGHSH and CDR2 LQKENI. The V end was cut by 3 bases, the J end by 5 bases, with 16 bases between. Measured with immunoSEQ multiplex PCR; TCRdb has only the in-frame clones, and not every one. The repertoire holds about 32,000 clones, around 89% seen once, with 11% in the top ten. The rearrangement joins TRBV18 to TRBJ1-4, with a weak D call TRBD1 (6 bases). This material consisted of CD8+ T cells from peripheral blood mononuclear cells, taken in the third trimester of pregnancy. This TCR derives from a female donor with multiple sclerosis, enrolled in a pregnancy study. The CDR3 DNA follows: TGTGCCAGCTCACCGGAGGTTCAGGGGCGGAATGAAAAACTGTTTTTT. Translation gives CASSPEVQGRNEKLFF.